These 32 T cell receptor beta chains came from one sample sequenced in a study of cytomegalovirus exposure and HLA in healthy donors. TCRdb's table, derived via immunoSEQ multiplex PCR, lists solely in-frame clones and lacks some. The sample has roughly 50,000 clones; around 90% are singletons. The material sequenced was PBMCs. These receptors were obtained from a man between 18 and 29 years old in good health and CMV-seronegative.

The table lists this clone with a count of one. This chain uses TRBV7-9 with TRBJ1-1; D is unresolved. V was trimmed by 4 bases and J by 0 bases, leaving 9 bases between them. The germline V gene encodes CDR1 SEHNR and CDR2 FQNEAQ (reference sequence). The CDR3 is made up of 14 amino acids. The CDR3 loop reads CASSSLTMNTEAFF. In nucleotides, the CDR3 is TGTGCCAGCAGCTCCCTGACAATGAACACTGAAGCTTTCTTT.

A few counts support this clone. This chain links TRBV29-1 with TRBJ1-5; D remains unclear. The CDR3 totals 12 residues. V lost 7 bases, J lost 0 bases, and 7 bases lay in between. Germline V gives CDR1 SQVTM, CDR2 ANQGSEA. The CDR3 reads CSARYSNQPQHF. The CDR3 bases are TGCAGCGCTAGATATAGCAATCAGCCCCAGCATTTT. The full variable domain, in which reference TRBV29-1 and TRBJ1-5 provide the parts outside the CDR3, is SAVISQKPSRDICQRGTSLTIQCQVDSQVTMMFWYRQQPGQSLTLIATANQGSEATYESGFVIDKFPISRPNLTFSTLTVSNMSPEDSSIYLCSARYSNQPQHFGDGTRLSIL.

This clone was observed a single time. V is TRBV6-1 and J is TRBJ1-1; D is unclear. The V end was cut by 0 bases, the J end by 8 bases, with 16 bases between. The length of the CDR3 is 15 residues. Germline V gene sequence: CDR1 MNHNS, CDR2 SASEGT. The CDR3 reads CASSEAVLRATEAFF. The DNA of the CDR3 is TGTGCCAGCAGTGAAGCGGTCTTGCGCGCAACGGAAGCTTTCTTT.

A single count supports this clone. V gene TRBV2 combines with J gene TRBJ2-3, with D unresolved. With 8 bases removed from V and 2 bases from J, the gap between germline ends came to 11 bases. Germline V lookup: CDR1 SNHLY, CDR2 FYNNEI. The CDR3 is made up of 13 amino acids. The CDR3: CASVESVTDTQYF. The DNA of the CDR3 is TGTGCCAGCGTCGAATCGGTCACAGATACGCAGTATTTT.

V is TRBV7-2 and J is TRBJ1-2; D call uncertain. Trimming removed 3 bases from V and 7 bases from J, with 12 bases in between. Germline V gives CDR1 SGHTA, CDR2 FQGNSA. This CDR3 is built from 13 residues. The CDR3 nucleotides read TGTGCCAGCAGCTTTATGTCCGGGAGTGGCTACACCTTC. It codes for CASSFMSGSGYTF.

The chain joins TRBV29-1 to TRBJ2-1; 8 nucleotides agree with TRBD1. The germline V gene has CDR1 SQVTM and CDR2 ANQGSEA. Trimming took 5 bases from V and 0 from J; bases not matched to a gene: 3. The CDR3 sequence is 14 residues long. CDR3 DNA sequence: TGCAGCGTTCGACAGGGGAACTCCTACAATGAGCAGTTCTTC. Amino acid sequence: CSVRQGNSYNEQFF.

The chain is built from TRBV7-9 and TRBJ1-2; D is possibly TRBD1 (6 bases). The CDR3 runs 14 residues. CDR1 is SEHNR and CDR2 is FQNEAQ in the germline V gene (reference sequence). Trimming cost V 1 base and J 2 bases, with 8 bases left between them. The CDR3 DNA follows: TGTGCCAGCAGCTTAGGAGGGGGAAACTATGGCTACACCTTC. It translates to CASSLGGGNYGYTF.

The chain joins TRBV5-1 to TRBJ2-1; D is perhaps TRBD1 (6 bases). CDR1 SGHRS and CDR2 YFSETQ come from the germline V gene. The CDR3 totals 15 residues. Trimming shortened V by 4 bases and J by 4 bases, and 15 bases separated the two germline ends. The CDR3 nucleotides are TGCGCCAGCAGCACCACCGGGACAACTTACAATGAGCAGTTCTTC. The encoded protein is CASSTTGTTYNEQFF. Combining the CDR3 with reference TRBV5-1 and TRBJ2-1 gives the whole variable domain KAGVTQTPRYLIKTRGQQVTLSCSPISGHRSVSWYQQTPGQGLQFLFEYFSETQRNKGNFPGRFSGRQFSNSRSEMNVSTLELGDSALYLCASSTTGTTYNEQFFGPGTRLTVL.

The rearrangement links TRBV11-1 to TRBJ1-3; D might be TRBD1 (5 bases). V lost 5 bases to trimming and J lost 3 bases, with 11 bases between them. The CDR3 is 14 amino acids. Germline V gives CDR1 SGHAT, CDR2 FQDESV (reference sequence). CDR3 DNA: TGTGCCAGCAGCCCGGTGGGGCTTGGAAACACCATATATTTT. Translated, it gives CASSPVGLGNTIYF.

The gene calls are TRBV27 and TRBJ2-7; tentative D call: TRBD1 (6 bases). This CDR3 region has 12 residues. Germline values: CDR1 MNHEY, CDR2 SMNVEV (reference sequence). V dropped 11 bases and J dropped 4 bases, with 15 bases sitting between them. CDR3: CASSGVGYEQYF. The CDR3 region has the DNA TGTGCCTCGTCAGGGGTCGGGTACGAGCAGTACTTC.

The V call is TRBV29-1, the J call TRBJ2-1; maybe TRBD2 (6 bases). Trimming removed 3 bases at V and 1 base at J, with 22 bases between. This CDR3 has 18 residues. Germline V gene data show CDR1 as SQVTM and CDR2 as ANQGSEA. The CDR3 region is CSVDRRLGVVRSYNEQFF. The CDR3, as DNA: TGCAGCGTTGACCGCCGACTAGGGGTGGTAAGATCCTACAATGAGCAGTTCTTC.

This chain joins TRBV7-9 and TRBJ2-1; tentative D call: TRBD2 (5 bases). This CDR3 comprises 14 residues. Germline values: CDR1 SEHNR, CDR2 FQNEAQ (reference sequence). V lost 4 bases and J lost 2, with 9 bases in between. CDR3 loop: CASSSRETYNEQFF. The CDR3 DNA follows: TGTGCCAGCAGCTCCCGGGAAACCTACAATGAGCAGTTCTTC.

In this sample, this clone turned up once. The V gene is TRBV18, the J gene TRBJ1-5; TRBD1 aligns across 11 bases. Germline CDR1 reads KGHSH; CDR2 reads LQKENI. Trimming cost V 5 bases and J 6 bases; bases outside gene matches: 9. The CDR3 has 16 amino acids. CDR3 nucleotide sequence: TGTGCCAGCTCAACGGGACAGGGGGTATTGGGTCAGCCCCAGCATTTT. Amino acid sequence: CASSTGQGVLGQPQHF.

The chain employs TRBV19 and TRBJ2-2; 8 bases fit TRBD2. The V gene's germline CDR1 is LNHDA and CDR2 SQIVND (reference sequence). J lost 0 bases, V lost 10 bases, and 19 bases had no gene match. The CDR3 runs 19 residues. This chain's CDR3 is CATPRGKAGALANTGELFF. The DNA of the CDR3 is TGTGCCACCCCACGGGGTAAAGCGGGGGCCCTCGCGAACACCGGGGAGCTGTTTTTT.

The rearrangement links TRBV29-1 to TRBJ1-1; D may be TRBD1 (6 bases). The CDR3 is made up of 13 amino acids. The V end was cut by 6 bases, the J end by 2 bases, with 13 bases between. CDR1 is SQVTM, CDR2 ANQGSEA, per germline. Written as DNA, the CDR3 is TGCAGCGTCGCAGGGGCTCCCAACACTGAAGCTTTCTTT. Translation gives CSVAGAPNTEAFF.

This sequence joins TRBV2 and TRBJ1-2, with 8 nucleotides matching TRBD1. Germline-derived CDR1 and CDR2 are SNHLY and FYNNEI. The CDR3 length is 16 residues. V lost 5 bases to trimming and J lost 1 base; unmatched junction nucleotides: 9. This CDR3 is CASSPDRGRVNYGYTF. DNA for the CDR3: TGTGCCAGCAGTCCAGACAGGGGCAGGGTTAACTATGGCTACACCTTC.

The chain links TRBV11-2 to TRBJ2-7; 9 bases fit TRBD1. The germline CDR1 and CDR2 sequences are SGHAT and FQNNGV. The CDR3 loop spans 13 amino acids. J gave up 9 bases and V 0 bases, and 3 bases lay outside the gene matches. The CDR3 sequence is CASSLEQGARQYF. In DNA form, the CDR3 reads TGTGCCAGCAGCTTAGAACAGGGGGCTAGGCAGTACTTC.

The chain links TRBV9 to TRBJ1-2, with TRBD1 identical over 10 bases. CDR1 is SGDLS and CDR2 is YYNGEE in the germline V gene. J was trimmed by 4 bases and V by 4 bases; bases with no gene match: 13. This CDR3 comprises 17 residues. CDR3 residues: CASSPRDRGSSLYGYTF. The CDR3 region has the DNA TGTGCCAGCAGCCCCCGGGACAGGGGCTCGTCCCTCTATGGCTACACCTTC.

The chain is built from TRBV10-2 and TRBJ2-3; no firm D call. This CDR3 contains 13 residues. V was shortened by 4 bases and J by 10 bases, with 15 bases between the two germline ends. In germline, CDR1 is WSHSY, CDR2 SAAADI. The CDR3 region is CASSASSQSPQYF. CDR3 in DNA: TGCGCCAGCAGTGCCTCCTCCCAGTCACCGCAGTATTTT.

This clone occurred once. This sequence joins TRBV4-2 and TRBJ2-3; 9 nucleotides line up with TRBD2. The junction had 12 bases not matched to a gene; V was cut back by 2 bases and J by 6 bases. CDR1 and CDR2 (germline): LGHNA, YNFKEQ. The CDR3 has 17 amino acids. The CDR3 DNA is TGTGCCAGCAGCCAAAGAGTCGCGGGAGGGCCCTCGGATACGCAGTATTTT. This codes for CASSQRVAGGPSDTQYF.

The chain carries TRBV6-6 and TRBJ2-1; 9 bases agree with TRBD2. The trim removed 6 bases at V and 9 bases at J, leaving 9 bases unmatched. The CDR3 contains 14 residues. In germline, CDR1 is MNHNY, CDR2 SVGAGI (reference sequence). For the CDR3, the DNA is TGTGCCAGCAGCCGTAGCGGGAGAGGAATTGAGCAGTTCTTC. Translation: CASSRSGRGIEQFF.

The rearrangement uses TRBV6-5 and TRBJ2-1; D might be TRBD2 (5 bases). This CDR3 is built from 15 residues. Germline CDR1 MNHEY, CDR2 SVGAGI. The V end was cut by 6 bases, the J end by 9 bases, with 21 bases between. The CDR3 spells CASSPRGLVAGEQFF. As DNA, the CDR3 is TGTGCCAGCAGCCCCCGAGGGCTAGTGGCCGGTGAGCAGTTCTTC.

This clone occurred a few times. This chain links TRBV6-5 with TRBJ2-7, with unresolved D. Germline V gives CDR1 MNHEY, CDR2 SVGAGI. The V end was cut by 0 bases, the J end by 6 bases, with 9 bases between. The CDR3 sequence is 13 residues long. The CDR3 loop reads CASSYSSLSEQYF. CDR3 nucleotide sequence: TGTGCCAGCAGTTACTCGAGTCTATCCGAGCAGTACTTC.

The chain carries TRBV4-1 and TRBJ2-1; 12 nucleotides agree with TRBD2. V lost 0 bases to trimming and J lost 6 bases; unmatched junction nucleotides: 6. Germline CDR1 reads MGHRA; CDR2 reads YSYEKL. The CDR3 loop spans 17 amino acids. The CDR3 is CASSQERTSGTRNEQFF. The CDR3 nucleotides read TGCGCCAGCAGCCAAGAAAGGACTAGCGGGACCCGCAATGAGCAGTTCTTC.

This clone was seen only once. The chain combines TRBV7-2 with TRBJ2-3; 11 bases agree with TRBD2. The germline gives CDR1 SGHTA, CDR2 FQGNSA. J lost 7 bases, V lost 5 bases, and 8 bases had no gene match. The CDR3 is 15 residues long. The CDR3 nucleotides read TGTGCCAGCAGCAAAACTAGCGGGAGTAGTTATACGCAGTATTTT. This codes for CASSKTSGSSYTQYF.

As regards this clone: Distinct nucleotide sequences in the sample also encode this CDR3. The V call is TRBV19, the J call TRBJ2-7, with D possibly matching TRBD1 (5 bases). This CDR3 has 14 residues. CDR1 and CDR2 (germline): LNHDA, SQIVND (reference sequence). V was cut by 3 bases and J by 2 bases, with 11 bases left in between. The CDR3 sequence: CASSIGVGPYEQYF. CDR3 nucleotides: TGTGCCAGTAGTATCGGTGTGGGGCCCTACGAGCAGTACTTC.

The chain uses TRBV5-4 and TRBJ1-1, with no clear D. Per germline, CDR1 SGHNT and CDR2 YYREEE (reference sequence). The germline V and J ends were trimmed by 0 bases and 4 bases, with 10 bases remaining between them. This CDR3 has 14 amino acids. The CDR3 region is CASSLAAASTEAFF. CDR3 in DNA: TGTGCCAGCAGCTTGGCCGCGGCGTCCACTGAAGCTTTCTTT.

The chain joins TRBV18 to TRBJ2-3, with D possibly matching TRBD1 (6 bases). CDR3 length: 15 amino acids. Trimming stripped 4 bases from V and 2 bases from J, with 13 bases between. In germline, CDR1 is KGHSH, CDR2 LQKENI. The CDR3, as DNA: TGTGCCAGCTCACATAACAGGGCATCCACAGATACGCAGTATTTT. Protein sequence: CASSHNRASTDTQYF.

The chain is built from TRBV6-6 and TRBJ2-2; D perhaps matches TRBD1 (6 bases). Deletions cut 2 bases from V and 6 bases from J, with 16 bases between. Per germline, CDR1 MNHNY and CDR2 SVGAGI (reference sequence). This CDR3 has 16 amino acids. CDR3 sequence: CASSYVRTVGSGELFF. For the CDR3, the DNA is TGTGCCAGCAGTTACGTGCGGACAGTGGGCTCCGGGGAGCTGTTTTTT.

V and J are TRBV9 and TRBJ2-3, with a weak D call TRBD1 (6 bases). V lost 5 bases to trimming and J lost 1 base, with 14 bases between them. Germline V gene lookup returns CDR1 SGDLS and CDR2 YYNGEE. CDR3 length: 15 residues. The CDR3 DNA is TGTGCCAGCAGTAGGGGGACCGGCGGCACAGATACGCAGTATTTT. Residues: CASSRGTGGTDTQYF.

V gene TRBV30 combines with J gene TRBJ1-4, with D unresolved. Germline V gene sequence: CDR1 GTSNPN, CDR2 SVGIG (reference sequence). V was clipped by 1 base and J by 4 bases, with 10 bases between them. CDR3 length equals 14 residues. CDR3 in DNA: TGTGCCTGGAGTGCCGGTACAGTTAATGAAAAACTGTTTTTT. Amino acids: CAWSAGTVNEKLFF.

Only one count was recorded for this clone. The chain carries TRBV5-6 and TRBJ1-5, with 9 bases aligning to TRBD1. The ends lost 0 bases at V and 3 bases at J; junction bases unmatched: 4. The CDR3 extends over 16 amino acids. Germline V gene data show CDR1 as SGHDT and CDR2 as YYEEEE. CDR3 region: CASSLAGTGINQPQHF. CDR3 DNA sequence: TGTGCCAGCAGCTTGGCCGGGACAGGGATCAATCAGCCCCAGCATTTT.